Below are 29 T cell receptor beta chains sequenced from a single sample in a study of CD8+CD57+ T cells in acquired aplastic anemia. Template material for TCR beta VDJ and CDR3 profiling consisted of genomic DNA. MiXCR, run by TCRdb on the reads, gives a single entry per CDR3 protein. The repertoire includes over 150,000 distinct CDR3 sequences, roughly 48% of them detected once, and 0.85% to 1.3% sits in the top ten. Material for sequencing was sorted CD4+, CD8+, or CD8+CD57+ T cells (not recorded which) from PBMCs. The receptors originated from a human donor in good health.

The J gene is TRBJ2-3, the V gene TRBV7-8; TRBD2 might be the D (6 bases). This CDR3 region has 16 residues. The V and J ends lost 1 base and 4 bases respectively, with 15 bases between them. Per germline, CDR1 SGHVS and CDR2 FQNEAQ. CDR3 sequence reads: CASSLVLREEADTQYF. DNA for the CDR3: TGTGCCAGCAGCTTAGTGCTAAGGGAGGAGGCAGATACGCAGTATTTT.

This clonotype was found many times. The V call is TRBV9, the J call TRBJ2-7; 12 bases align to TRBD2. The CDR3 has 18 amino acids. The V and J ends lost 0 bases and 0 bases, in that order; junction bases with no gene match: 7. Germline V gene lookup returns CDR1 SGDLS and CDR2 YYNGEE. The CDR3 DNA sequence: TGTGCCAGCAGCGTAGGGTCTAGCGGGGGGGGGCGCTCCTACGAGCAGTACTTC. As protein: CASSVGSSGGGRSYEQYF.

Ten or more counts support this clonotype. The chain joins TRBV7-2 to TRBJ1-2; D remains ambiguous. The V gene's germline CDR1 is SGHTA and CDR2 FQGNSA. Trimming left V 5 bases short and J 4 bases short, with 11 bases between. The CDR3 has 13 residues. The DNA of the CDR3 is TGTGCCAGCAGCACAAGGGAGGCCTATGGCTACACCTTC. It encodes CASSTREAYGYTF.

In its sample, this clonotype ranks as medium-sized (0.01 to 0.1%). CDR3 sequence: CASNVIPGTQYF. CDR3 nucleotides: TGTGCCAGCAACGTCATCCCGGGGACCCAGTACTTC. V gene TRBV7-9 combines with J gene TRBJ2-5; D is ambiguous. The CDR3 is 12 residues long. Trimming took off 7 bases at V and 7 bases at J, with 13 bases between the two ends. Looked up from germline, CDR1 is SEHNR and CDR2 is FQNEAQ (reference sequence). The variable domain in full, with the rest retrieved from reference TRBV7-9 and TRBJ2-5, is DTGVSQNPRHKITKRGQNVTFRCDPISEHNRLYWYRQTLGQGPEFLTYFQNEAQLEKSRLLSDRFSAERPKGSFSTLEIQRTEQGDSAMYLCASNVIPGTQYFGPGTRLLVL.

V and J are TRBV15 and TRBJ2-3; D is undetermined. Germline CDR1 and CDR2: LNHNV and YYDKDF (reference sequence). This CDR3 has 12 amino acids. V shed 2 bases and J shed 4 bases, with 4 bases lying between them. The CDR3 sequence is CATSRNADTQYF. The CDR3 DNA is TGTGCCACCAGCAGAAACGCAGATACGCAGTATTTT.

The V call is TRBV30, the J call TRBJ2-7; TRBD2 might be the D (5 bases). Deletions cut 2 bases from V and 0 bases from J, with 11 bases between. The CDR3 has 14 amino acids. The germline V gene encodes CDR1 GTSNPN and CDR2 SVGIG (reference sequence). The CDR3 coding sequence is TGTGCCTGGAGTCGGACTGCGAGCTCCTACGAGCAGTACTTC. As protein: CAWSRTASSYEQYF.

This chain's CDR3 is CAISGTEETQYF. CDR3 DNA: TGTGCCATCAGTGGGACAGAAGAGACCCAGTACTTC. The V and J genes are TRBV10-3 and TRBJ2-5; tentative D call: TRBD1 (6 bases). The CDR3 extends over 12 amino acids. Trimming removed 4 bases from V and 3 bases from J, with 6 bases in between. Germline V gene lookup returns CDR1 ENHRY and CDR2 SYGVKD.

The table lists this clonotype with many counts. The chain couples TRBV3-1 to TRBJ2-5; unclear D gene. V was pared by 5 bases and J by 0 bases, with 7 bases between. Germline V gives CDR1 LGHDT, CDR2 YNNKEL (reference sequence). There are 13 residues in the CDR3. The CDR3 here is CASSTNDQETQYF. The CDR3 coding sequence is TGTGCCAGCAGCACCAACGACCAAGAGACCCAGTACTTC.

This clonotype came up a few times. The chain links TRBV19 to TRBJ1-1, with D possibly being TRBD1 (6 bases). The CDR3 loop spans 15 amino acids. The V gene's germline CDR1 is LNHDA and CDR2 SQIVND (reference sequence). The V end lost 6 bases, the J end lost 3 bases, and 17 bases lay between the germline ends. CDR3 sequence: CASRPQGYGHTEAFF. The CDR3 bases are TGTGCCAGTAGACCACAGGGATATGGTCACACTGAAGCTTTCTTT.

Of note for this clonotype: This may be a read error: a much more frequent sequence differs by one nucleotide. The chain uses TRBV6-2 or TRBV6-3 and TRBJ2-7; D may be TRBD1 or TRBD2 (5 bases each). Trimming pared 6 bases from V and 3 bases from J, leaving 15 bases between. The CDR3 totals 14 residues. Germline V lookup: CDR1 MNHEY, CDR2 SVGEGT. The CDR3 protein is CASRYRDGDYEQYF. CDR3 in DNA: TGTGCCAGCAGATACCGGGACGGAGACTACGAGCAGTACTTC.

The chain employs TRBV10-3 and TRBJ1-5; D is perhaps TRBD1 (5 bases). The germline gives CDR1 ENHRY, CDR2 SYGVKD. CDR3 length: 16 amino acids. V lost 1 base, J lost 6 bases, and 16 bases lay in between. For the CDR3, the DNA is TGTGCCATCAGTGAGTGGAAGGGGCTGGAACGTCAGCCCCAGCATTTT. It translates to CAISEWKGLERQPQHF.

This chain uses TRBV5-8 with TRBJ1-2; D is undetermined. This CDR3 has 14 residues. V was trimmed by 6 bases and J by 0 bases, leaving 12 bases between them. Germline values: CDR1 SGHTS, CDR2 YDEGEE. The CDR3 sequence is CASTQGGANYGYTF. DNA for the CDR3: TGTGCCAGCACCCAAGGAGGAGCTAACTATGGCTACACCTTC.

This chain links TRBV12-3 or TRBV12-4 with TRBJ1-5; the D gene is possibly TRBD1 (6 bases). Trimming pared 1 base from V and 1 base from J, leaving 14 bases between. The CDR3 loop spans 17 amino acids. The CDR3 here is CASSLGGGLGSNQPQHF. The CDR3 DNA reads as TGTGCCAGCAGTTTAGGGGGGGGGCTAGGCAGCAATCAGCCCCAGCATTTT.

The V call is TRBV9, the J call TRBJ2-2; D remains unclear. V was cut by 2 bases and J by 6 bases, with 8 bases left in between. Germline CDR1 reads SGDLS; CDR2 reads YYNGEE. The CDR3 is made up of 13 amino acids. The CDR3 DNA reads TGTGCCAGCAGCGTGAGGTTATCCGGGGAGCTGTTTTTT. It yields the protein CASSVRLSGELFF.

The chain recombines TRBV10-3 with TRBJ2-7, with 11 bases fitting TRBD2. V shed 6 bases and J 6 bases; nucleotides not matched to a gene: 4. The CDR3 is 13 amino acids. The germline CDR1 and CDR2 sequences are ENHRY and SYGVKD. CDR3 protein: CAISLTSGTEQYF. The CDR3 nucleotides read TGTGCCATCAGCCTGACTAGCGGGACCGAGCAGTACTTC.

The chain joins TRBV4-1 to TRBJ1-2, with TRBD1 as a possible D gene (5 bases). The CDR3 length is 15 residues. CDR1 and CDR2 from the germline V gene are MGHRA and YSYEKL. The germline V and J ends were trimmed by 0 bases and 4 bases, with 12 bases remaining between them. CDR3 protein: CASSQDRQGSYGYTF. The CDR3 coding sequence is TGCGCCAGCAGCCAAGATCGGCAGGGTAGCTATGGCTACACCTTC.

In this sample, this clonotype turned up many times. The chain couples TRBV19 to TRBJ2-7; maybe TRBD2 (5 bases). This CDR3 is built from 15 residues. The V gene's germline CDR1 is LNHDA and CDR2 SQIVND (reference sequence). Trimming stripped 0 bases from V and 4 bases from J, with 13 bases between. The DNA of the CDR3 is TGTGCCAGTAGTATAGATGGGGAGACTTTATACGAGCAGTACTTC. Translation: CASSIDGETLYEQYF.

To note about this clonotype: This may be a read error, as it is one base from a much larger clone. This rearrangement joins TRBV5-1 to TRBJ2-3, with 9 bases aligning to TRBD2. The ends lost 7 bases at V and 2 bases at J; junction bases unmatched: 8. Germline CDR1 is SGHRS and CDR2 is YFSETQ. This CDR3 has 15 residues. CDR3 protein: CASGLTSGYTDTQYF. DNA of the CDR3: TGCGCCAGCGGCCTGACTAGCGGATACACAGATACGCAGTATTTT. The variable domain in full, with the rest retrieved from reference TRBV5-1 and TRBJ2-3, is KAGVTQTPRYLIKTRGQQVTLSCSPISGHRSVSWYQQTPGQGLQFLFEYFSETQRNKGNFPGRFSGRQFSNSRSEMNVSTLELGDSALYLCASGLTSGYTDTQYFGPGTRLTVL.

This chain links TRBV9 with TRBJ1-1; possibly TRBD1 for D (6 bases). Germline-derived CDR1 and CDR2 are SGDLS and YYNGEE. CDR3 length: 14 amino acids. V was shortened by 0 bases and J by 4 bases, with 10 bases between the two germline ends. In nucleotides, the CDR3 is TGTGCCAGCAGCGTAGGCCCGGACAGCACTGAAGCTTTCTTT. Protein sequence: CASSVGPDSTEAFF.

This clonotype was counted once. A read error may produce the germline difference seen at one junction end. Here the CDR3 DNA reads TGTGCCGGCAGCGGCCGCTTGGAGCAGTTCTTC. Translation gives CAGSGRLEQFF. The genes are TRBV25-1 and TRBJ2-1, with D possibly being TRBD2 (5 bases). CDR3 length: 11 amino acids. CDR1 MGHDK and CDR2 SYGVNS come from the germline V gene.

This clonotype was seen only once. This may arise from a read error, as a much more abundant clone is one base away. The V call is TRBV4-2, the J call TRBJ1-2; 7 bases fit TRBD1. Germline V gene lookup returns CDR1 LGHNA and CDR2 YNFKEQ. Germline trimming cut 4 bases from V and 1 base from J; bases unmatched to any gene: 15. The CDR3 is 18 residues long. CDR3 DNA sequence: TGTGCCAGCAGCCTCCGTCCGGTGACAGGGACTGTTAACTATGGCTACACCTTC. Encoded protein: CASSLRPVTGTVNYGYTF.

This clonotype was seen repeatedly, ten times or more. V is TRBV6-5 and J is TRBJ2-7; TRBD1 might be the D (5 bases). The CDR3 contains 14 residues. Germline CDR1 is MNHEY and CDR2 is SVGAGI. The V end lost 1 base, the J end lost 3 bases, and 10 bases lay between the germline ends. CDR3 amino acids: CASSYLAGFYEQYF. In DNA, the CDR3 is TGTGCCAGCAGTTACTTGGCAGGGTTCTACGAGCAGTACTTC.

The J gene is TRBJ1-1, the V gene TRBV9, with 7 nucleotides matching TRBD1. The J segment lost 5 bases and the V segment lost 4 bases, leaving 8 bases of the junction unmatched. The CDR3 length is 14 residues. Germline lookup yields CDR1 SGDLS and CDR2 YYNGEE. CDR3 sequence (DNA): TGTGCCAGCAGCACCCGACAGGGCGGGACTGAAGCTTTCTTT. It is translated as CASSTRQGGTEAFF.

The chain joins TRBV4-1 to TRBJ1-5; D remains ambiguous. The CDR3 totals 15 residues. V shed 2 bases and J shed 4 bases, with 12 bases lying between them. Per the germline V gene, CDR1 is MGHRA and CDR2 is YSYEKL. The CDR3 nucleotides are TGCGCCAGCAGCCAACCCGGAAAGATAAATCAGCCCCAGCATTTT. It specifies CASSQPGKINQPQHF.

This rearrangement joins TRBV24-1 to TRBJ2-3, with TRBD2 identical over 8 bases. Germline V gene sequence: CDR1 KGHDR, CDR2 SFDVKD. This CDR3 spans 16 amino acids. Trimming took 0 bases from V and 4 from J; bases not matched to a gene: 5. CDR3 loop: CATSDLTSGPADTQYF. The CDR3 DNA reads as TGTGCCACCAGTGATTTGACTAGCGGCCCCGCAGATACGCAGTATTTT.

This clonotype was found many times. The gene calls are TRBV5-1 and TRBJ2-2; D gene uncertain. Trimming removed 5 bases at V and 3 bases at J, with 11 bases between. CDR3 length: 14 residues. Germline-derived CDR1 and CDR2 are SGHRS and YFSETQ. The chain's CDR3 is CASSWIVDTGELFF. In nucleotides, the CDR3 is TGCGCCAGCAGTTGGATAGTGGACACCGGGGAGCTGTTTTTT.

The genes are TRBV7-8 and TRBJ2-7; D remains ambiguous. The CDR3 covers 12 residues. Trimming removed 5 bases from V and 6 bases from J, with 11 bases in between. Germline loops: CDR1 SGHVS, CDR2 FQNEAQ. CDR3 nucleotide sequence: TGTGCCAGCAGCCGGAGTGTTGTCGAGCAGTACTTC. Its translation: CASSRSVVEQYF.

This CDR3 is CASSLGGQGLDSPLHF. CDR3 in DNA: TGTGCCAGCAGCTTAGGTGGGCAAGGGCTAGATTCACCCCTCCACTTT. This chain joins TRBV7-7 and TRBJ1-6; D not resolved. V lost 1 base, J lost 8 bases, and 15 bases lay in between. CDR1 is SSHAT and CDR2 is FNYEAQ in the germline V gene (reference sequence). This CDR3 contains 16 residues.

This clonotype was counted at least ten times. The chain combines TRBV3-1 with TRBJ2-5, with TRBD2 matching 7 bases. The trim removed 2 bases at V and 5 bases at J, leaving 8 bases unmatched. The germline gives CDR1 LGHDT, CDR2 YNNKEL (reference sequence). The CDR3 has 15 amino acids. The CDR3 sequence: CASSQSPGLVETQYF. The CDR3 nucleotides are TGTGCCAGCAGCCAATCCCCCGGACTAGTCGAGACCCAGTACTTC.